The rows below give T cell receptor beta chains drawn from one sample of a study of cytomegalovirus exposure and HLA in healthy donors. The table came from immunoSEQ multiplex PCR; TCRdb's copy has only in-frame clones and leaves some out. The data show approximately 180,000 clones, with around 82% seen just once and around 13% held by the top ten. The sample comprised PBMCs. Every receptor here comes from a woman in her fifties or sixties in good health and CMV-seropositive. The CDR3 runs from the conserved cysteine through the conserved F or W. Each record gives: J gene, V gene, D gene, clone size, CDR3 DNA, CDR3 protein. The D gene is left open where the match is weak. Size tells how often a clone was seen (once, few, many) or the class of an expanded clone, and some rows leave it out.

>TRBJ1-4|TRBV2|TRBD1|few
TGTGCCAGCAGAAGGACAGGGAGGACGGAAAAACTGTTTTTT
CASRRTGRTEKLFF
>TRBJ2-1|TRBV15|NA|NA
TGTGCCACCAGCGGGCCTCCCTCCTACAATGAGCAGTTCTTC
CATSGPPSYNEQFF
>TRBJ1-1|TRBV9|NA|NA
TGTGCCAGCAGCTGGCAAACGAACACTGAAGCTTTCTTT
CASSWQTNTEAFF
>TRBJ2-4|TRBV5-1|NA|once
TGCGCCAGCAGCTTGGAACAATACAAAAACATTCAGTACTTC
CASSLEQYKNIQYF
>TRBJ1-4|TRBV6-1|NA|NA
TGTGCCAGCAAGGGGGCAACTAATGAAAAACTGTTTTTT
CASKGATNEKLFF
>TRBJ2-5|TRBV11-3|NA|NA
TGTGCCAGCAGCCCCCAGGGCAGGCGAGAGACCCAGTACTTC
CASSPQGRRETQYF
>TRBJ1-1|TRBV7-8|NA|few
TGTGCCAGCAGCCCCCCGAATTGGGGGGATGAAGCTTTCTTT
CASSPPNWGDEAFF
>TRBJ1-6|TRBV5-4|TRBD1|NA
TGTGCCAGCAGCTTCGACAGGGTAAATTCACCCCTCCACTTT
CASSFDRVNSPLHF
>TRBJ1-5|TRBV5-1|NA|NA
TGCGCCAGCAGCCAAACGGACAGTTCTAATCAGCCCCAGCATTTT
CASSQTDSSNQPQHF
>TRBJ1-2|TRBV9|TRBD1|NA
TGTGCCAGCAGCCCCGCCGGGACAGTCTATGGCTACACCTTC
CASSPAGTVYGYTF
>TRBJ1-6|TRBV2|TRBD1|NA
TGTGCCACTTCGGACAGGGGTCTAACTAATTCACCCCTCCACTTT
CATSDRGLTNSPLHF
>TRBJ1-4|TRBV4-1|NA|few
TGCGCCAGCAGCCGAGCTCCGGGGGAGACGCGAGAAAAACTGTTTTTT
CASSRAPGETREKLFF
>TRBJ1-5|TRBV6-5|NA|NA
TGTGCCAGCGGGGGAGGGATCGCTCAGCCCCAGCATTTT
CASGGGIAQPQHF
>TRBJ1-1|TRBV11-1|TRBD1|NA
TGTGCCAGCAGCTACGAAGGACAGGGAGGGTGTGAAGCTTTCTTT
CASSYEGQGGCEAFF
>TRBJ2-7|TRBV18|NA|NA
TGTGCCAGCTCACCACTCACAGGGAGAAGCTACGAGCAGTACTTC
CASSPLTGRSYEQYF
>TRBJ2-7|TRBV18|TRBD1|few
TGTGCCAGCTCACCTATAGGACAGGGGGCGGACGAGCAGTACTTC
CASSPIGQGADEQYF
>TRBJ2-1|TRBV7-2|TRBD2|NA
TGTGCCAGCAGCTTAGGGGGGTGGTTAGCGGGGGCATCCTACAATGAGCAGTTCTTC
CASSLGGWLAGASYNEQFF
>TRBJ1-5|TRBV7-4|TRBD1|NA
TGTGCCAGCAGCTTAGGGACAGGTGGCAATCAGCCCCAGCATTTT
CASSLGTGGNQPQHF